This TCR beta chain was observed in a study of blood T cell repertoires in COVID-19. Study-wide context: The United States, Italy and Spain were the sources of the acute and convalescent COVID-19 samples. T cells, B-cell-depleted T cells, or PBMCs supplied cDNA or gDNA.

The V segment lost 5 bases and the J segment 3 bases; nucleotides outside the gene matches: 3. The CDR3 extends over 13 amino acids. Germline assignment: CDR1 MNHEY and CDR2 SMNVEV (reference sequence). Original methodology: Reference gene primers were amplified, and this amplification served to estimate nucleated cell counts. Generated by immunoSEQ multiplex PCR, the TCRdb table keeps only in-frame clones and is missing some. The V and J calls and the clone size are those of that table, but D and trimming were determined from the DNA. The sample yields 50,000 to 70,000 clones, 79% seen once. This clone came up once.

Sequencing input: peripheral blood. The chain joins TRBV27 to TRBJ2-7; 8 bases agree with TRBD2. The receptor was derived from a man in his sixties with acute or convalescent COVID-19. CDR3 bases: TGTGCCAGCAGTGAACTAGCGGACTACGAGCAGTACTTC. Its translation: CASSELADYEQYF.